These 32 T cell receptor beta chains were sequenced from one sample in a study of blood T cell repertoires in COVID-19. The table came from immunoSEQ multiplex PCR; TCRdb's copy has only in-frame clones and leaves some out. The sample has approximately 160,000 clones; approximately 80% are singletons. Sequencing input: peripheral blood. The receptors were sampled from an elderly woman with active or convalescent COVID-19.

The genes are TRBV5-6 and TRBJ1-6; D is ambiguous. V was shortened by 1 base and J by 7 bases, with 15 bases between the two germline ends. This CDR3 comprises 16 residues. Germline CDR1 reads SGHDT; CDR2 reads YYEEEE. DNA for the CDR3: TGTGCCAGCAGCTTGTTGGCCGGGGTCGGAAATTCACCCCTCCACTTT. Translated, it gives CASSLLAGVGNSPLHF.

This clone was seen only once. V usage is TRBV12-3 or TRBV12-4 and J usage is TRBJ2-3; TRBD2 is a possible D gene (6 bases). The CDR3 totals 13 residues. The ends were cut back, 6 bases at V and 1 base at J, with 8 bases in the middle. The CDR3 reads CASRRDRTDTQYF. CDR3 in DNA: TGTGCCAGCAGGCGGGACCGCACAGATACGCAGTATTTT.

This clone appeared a single time. The J gene is TRBJ1-2, the V gene TRBV9; 7 bases line up with TRBD1. From germline, CDR1 is SGDLS and CDR2 YYNGEE. The CDR3 loop spans 17 amino acids. V gave up 3 bases and J gave up 5 bases; unmatched junction bases: 16. This CDR3 is CASSDPLKGQQLYGYTF. CDR3 sequence (DNA): TGTGCCAGCAGCGACCCCCTTAAGGGACAGCAACTTTATGGCTACACCTTC. Full variable domain (remainder filled in from reference TRBV9 and TRBJ1-2): DSGVTQTPKHLITATGQRVTLRCSPRSGDLSVYWYQQSLDQGLQFLIQYYNGEERAKGNILERFSAQQFPDLHSELNLSSLELGDSALYFCASSDPLKGQQLYGYTFGSGTRLTVV.

The V gene is TRBV7-2, the J gene TRBJ1-2, with TRBD1 matching over 7 bases. V shed 0 bases and J 7 bases; nucleotides not matched to a gene: 8. In germline, CDR1 is SGHTA, CDR2 FQGNSA. The CDR3 loop spans 15 amino acids. CDR3 sequence reads: CASSLARQGDGGYTF. The CDR3 DNA sequence: TGTGCCAGCAGCTTAGCGCGTCAGGGGGACGGTGGCTACACCTTC.

This clone was observed once. This chain joins TRBV11-3 and TRBJ2-1; D ambiguous. V was pared by 1 base and J by 8 bases, with 9 bases between. There are 13 residues in the CDR3. Looked up from germline, CDR1 is SGHNT and CDR2 is YENEEA. The CDR3 sequence: CASSLGAFDEQFF. The CDR3 coding sequence is TGTGCCAGCAGCTTAGGAGCGTTCGATGAGCAGTTCTTC.

The CDR3 reads CASSYGGTGTEAFF. The CDR3 nucleotides are TGTGCCAGCAGTTACGGAGGGACCGGCACTGAAGCTTTCTTT. V is TRBV6-5 and J is TRBJ1-1, with a tentative D call TRBD1 (5 bases). V lost 2 bases and J 4 bases, leaving 11 bases between the germline ends. The germline gives CDR1 MNHEY, CDR2 SVGAGI. There are 14 residues in the CDR3.

The chain is built from TRBV27 and TRBJ2-7; possibly TRBD1 for D (5 bases). Germline V gene data show CDR1 as MNHEY and CDR2 as SMNVEV (reference sequence). The CDR3 is made up of 14 amino acids. V was trimmed by 2 bases and J by 3 bases, leaving 11 bases between them. The CDR3 nucleotides read TGTGCCAGCAGTTTAAGGGGATCCGGCTACGAGCAGTACTTC. This sequence encodes CASSLRGSGYEQYF.

The J gene is TRBJ2-1, the V gene TRBV7-9, with TRBD2 identical over 11 bases. V shed 4 bases, J shed 8 bases, and the junction held 7 bases outside the gene matches. The CDR3 spans 15 residues. Looked up from germline, CDR1 is SEHNR and CDR2 is FQNEAQ (reference sequence). CDR3 loop: CASSSGTSGPYEQFF. In nucleotides, the CDR3 is TGTGCCAGCAGCTCCGGGACTAGCGGTCCTTATGAGCAGTTCTTC.

V and J are TRBV21-1 and TRBJ1-4; the table's D call of TRBD1 was not tested on the DNA. TRBV21-1 is a pseudogene. CDR3 length equals 17 residues. The CDR3 coding sequence is TGTGCCAGCAGCAAGGCCCGGACAGGGAAAACTAATGAAAAACTGTTTTTT. Its protein is CASSKARTGKTNEKLFF.

This chain links TRBV20-1 with TRBJ1-2; 8 bases fit TRBD1. The germline CDR1 and CDR2 sequences are DFQATT and SNEGSKA (reference sequence). After removal of 5 bases from V and 7 bases from J, the junction contained 3 bases not matched to a gene. This CDR3 is 11 amino acids long. CDR3 region: CSASGGFGYTF. In DNA form, the CDR3 reads TGCAGTGCTTCAGGGGGCTTTGGCTACACCTTC.

The CDR3 DNA follows: TGTGCCAGCAGATTCGGAGATCAAGACAGACACACTGAAGCTTTCTTT. Amino acids: CASRFGDQDRHTEAFF. J is TRBJ1-1 and V is TRBV11-2, with D tentatively TRBD1 (5 bases). CDR1 and CDR2 (germline): SGHAT, FQNNGV. Trimming took off 6 bases at V and 3 bases at J, with 20 bases between the two ends. This CDR3 comprises 16 residues. The full variable domain, rest sourced from reference TRBV11-2 and TRBJ1-1, is EAGVAQSPRYKIIEKRQSVAFWCNPISGHATLYWYQQILGQGPKLLIQFQNNGVVDDSQLPKDRFSAERLKGVDSTLKIQPAKLEDSAVYLCASRFGDQDRHTEAFFGQGTRLTVV.

This clone was detected a few times. This rearrangement joins TRBV5-1 to TRBJ2-3; D gene ambiguous. Looked up from germline, CDR1 is SGHRS and CDR2 is YFSETQ. The CDR3 is 14 residues long. The germline V and J ends were trimmed by 6 bases and 0 bases, with 11 bases remaining between them. The CDR3 is CASTLALSTDTQYF. In nucleotides, the CDR3 is TGCGCCAGCACCCTCGCGCTCAGCACAGATACGCAGTATTTT.

The chain has TRBV18 and TRBJ2-1, with D perhaps matching TRBD1 (6 bases). CDR3 length: 12 amino acids. The germline V gene encodes CDR1 KGHSH and CDR2 LQKENI. Trimming left V 3 bases short and J 8 bases short, with 8 bases between. The CDR3 coding sequence is TGTGCCAGCTCACCCAGGGGTTATGAGCAGTTCTTC. Protein sequence: CASSPRGYEQFF.

The chain employs TRBV2 and TRBJ1-2; D gene unclear. V lost 6 bases, J lost 6 bases, and 14 bases lay in between. The CDR3 is 13 residues long. CDR1 is SNHLY, CDR2 FYNNEI, per germline. The CDR3 region has the DNA TGTGCCAGCAGCCTTACTATCTCCAATGGCTACACCTTC. Protein: CASSLTISNGYTF.

The chain employs TRBV30 and TRBJ1-4, with D maybe TRBD1 (6 bases). From germline, CDR1 is GTSNPN and CDR2 SVGIG (reference sequence). The CDR3 runs 15 residues. Trimming shortened V by 3 bases and J by 4 bases, and 15 bases separated the two germline ends. DNA of the CDR3: TGTGCCTGGAGGGCTCTTGGACAGCTTAATGAAAAACTGTTTTTT. Amino acids: CAWRALGQLNEKLFF. The complete variable domain, with remaining parts taken from reference TRBV30 and TRBJ1-4, reads SQTIHQWPATLVQPVGSPLSLECTVEGTSNPNLYWYRQAAGRGLQLLFYSVGIGQISSEVPQNLSASRPQDRQFILSSKKLLLSDSGFYLCAWRALGQLNEKLFFGSGTQLSVL.

This chain links TRBV4-3 with TRBJ1-6, with D perhaps matching TRBD1 (6 bases). The V gene lost 3 bases and the J gene lost 8 bases, with 8 bases spanning the gap. CDR3 length: 13 residues. Germline-derived CDR1 and CDR2 are LGHNA and YSLEER. The CDR3 DNA sequence: TGCGCCAGCAGCCATCCAGGGGATTCACCCCTCCACTTT. Residues: CASSHPGDSPLHF.

V and J are TRBV10-1 and TRBJ2-1; 8 positions match TRBD2. The CDR3 has 16 residues. The germline CDR1 and CDR2 sequences are WNHNN and SYGVQD (reference sequence). V shed 2 bases and J 2 bases; nucleotides not matched to a gene: 5. CDR3 amino acids: CASSEGKRGTYNEQFF. In DNA, the CDR3 is TGCGCCAGCAGTGAGGGGAAGCGGGGGACCTACAATGAGCAGTTCTTC.

This clone was seen once. The chain joins TRBV7-3 to TRBJ1-1, with D perhaps matching TRBD1 (5 bases). In germline, CDR1 is SGHTA, CDR2 FQGTGA. The CDR3 spans 15 residues. V lost 3 bases to trimming and J lost 4 bases, with 15 bases between them. The CDR3 nucleotides read TGTGCCAGCAGCTTGGATAAGTCGGGGGGCACTGAAGCTTTCTTT. Protein: CASSLDKSGGTEAFF.

The rearrangement uses TRBV5-6 and TRBJ1-5; D possibly corresponds to TRBD1 (6 bases). This CDR3 is 15 amino acids long. The V end lost 1 base, the J end lost 5 bases, and 13 bases lay between the germline ends. Per germline, CDR1 SGHDT and CDR2 YYEEEE. The CDR3, as DNA: TGTGCCAGCAGCTTGTCCGGGACACGGGATCAGCCCCAGCATTTT. Residues: CASSLSGTRDQPQHF.

The chain links TRBV5-5 to TRBJ1-1; 7 bases agree with TRBD1. V shed 3 bases, J shed 1 base, and the junction held 9 bases outside the gene matches. The germline V gene has CDR1 SGHKS and CDR2 YYEKEE (reference sequence). CDR3 size: 16 residues. The CDR3 here is CASSSIRQGSNTEAFF. For the CDR3, the DNA is TGTGCCAGCAGCTCAATTCGACAGGGCTCGAACACTGAAGCTTTCTTT.

The chain employs TRBV19 and TRBJ1-6, with D unclear. The ends were cut back, 5 bases at V and 4 bases at J, with 9 bases in the middle. The CDR3 runs 14 residues. Germline V gene lookup returns CDR1 LNHDA and CDR2 SQIVND (reference sequence). The CDR3 sequence is CASSPGIYNSPLHF. The CDR3 region has the DNA TGTGCCAGTAGTCCCGGGATTTATAATTCACCCCTCCACTTT.

This clone was observed once. Here the CDR3 reads CATSRDLGNTIYF. In DNA form, the CDR3 reads TGTGCCACCAGCAGAGATCTTGGAAACACCATATATTTT. This sequence joins TRBV15 and TRBJ1-3, with D unresolved. The germline CDR1 and CDR2 sequences are LNHNV and YYDKDF (reference sequence). The CDR3 totals 13 residues. V lost 0 bases to trimming and J lost 3 bases, with 3 bases between them.

The CDR3 DNA reads TGTGCCAGCAGTGACGTGGGGGGTTCCTACAATGAGCAGTTCTTC. It is translated as CASSDVGGSYNEQFF. The chain carries TRBV25-1 and TRBJ2-1, with D maybe TRBD2 (6 bases). The V gene's germline CDR1 is MGHDK and CDR2 SYGVNS. V was clipped by 3 bases and J by 1 base, with 10 bases between them. The CDR3 runs to 15 residues.

This clone was picked up one time. The chain couples TRBV10-3 to TRBJ2-2, with D possibly being TRBD2 (7 bases). CDR3 length: 16 amino acids. Germline loops: CDR1 ENHRY, CDR2 SYGVKD. V was cut by 10 bases and J by 3 bases, with 21 bases left in between. The CDR3 DNA reads as TGTGCCACCCTCCCTCTAGGGGGGAGGGACACCGGGGAGCTGTTTTTT. It translates to CATLPLGGRDTGELFF.

The rearrangement joins TRBV7-2 to TRBJ1-2, with D possibly matching TRBD1 (5 bases). This CDR3 spans 15 amino acids. With 5 bases removed from V and 10 bases from J, the gap between germline ends came to 23 bases. In germline, CDR1 is SGHTA, CDR2 FQGNSA. The CDR3 DNA reads as TGTGCCAGCAGCCCCGCTTACTCGACAGAGGACGACTACACCTTC. This translates into CASSPAYSTEDDYTF.

As DNA, the CDR3 is TGTGCCAGTAGCAACAGGGTCTCCTACGAGCAGTACTTC. Residues: CASSNRVSYEQYF. The chain links TRBV19 to TRBJ2-7, with TRBD1 as a possible D gene (6 bases). The germline V and J ends were trimmed by 6 bases and 0 bases, with 9 bases remaining between them. The CDR3 has 13 amino acids. Germline V gives CDR1 LNHDA, CDR2 SQIVND (reference sequence).

Note on this clone: The junction departs from germline at one end; a sequencing error may be responsible. This sequence joins TRBV19 and TRBJ2-3, with D perhaps matching TRBD1 (5 bases). The germline CDR1 and CDR2 sequences are LNHDA and SQIVND (reference sequence). The CDR3 spans 17 residues. In nucleotides, the CDR3 is TGTGCCAGCAATCCCCGACACAGTCGGCAGGGCACAGTTACGCAGTATTTT. This gives the protein CASNPRHSRQGTVTQYF.

The gene calls are TRBV18 and TRBJ2-6; D uncertain. Looked up from germline, CDR1 is KGHSH and CDR2 is LQKENI. Trimming shortened V by 5 bases and J by 0 bases, and 20 bases separated the two germline ends. The CDR3 has 19 residues. CDR3 nucleotides: TGTGCCAGCTCAGCTAATCGCGGAGATCCTAGCTCTGGGGCCAACGTCCTGACTTTC. Translating it yields CASSANRGDPSSGANVLTF.

This clone was seen only once. V and J are TRBV29-1 and TRBJ1-5; D is possibly TRBD1 (6 bases). The germline CDR1 and CDR2 sequences are SQVTM and ANQGSEA. This CDR3 region has 13 residues. V dropped 4 bases and J dropped 2 bases, with 9 bases sitting between them. Here the CDR3 reads CSVGTDRNQPQHF. In nucleotides, the CDR3 is TGCAGCGTTGGGACAGACCGCAATCAGCCCCAGCATTTT.

The chain carries TRBV19 and TRBJ2-7; TRBD1 is a possible D gene (5 bases). The CDR3 loop spans 16 amino acids. In germline, CDR1 is LNHDA, CDR2 SQIVND (reference sequence). Trimming shortened V by 4 bases and J by 5 bases, and 21 bases separated the two germline ends. DNA for the CDR3: TGTGCCAGTAGTAGACGAGGTGAGGACACCAAGAACGAGCAGTACTTC. This codes for CASSRRGEDTKNEQYF.

The table lists this clone with a count of one. V is TRBV28 and J is TRBJ2-6; the D gene is possibly TRBD2 (6 bases). The CDR3 loop spans 15 amino acids. Germline loops: CDR1 MDHEN, CDR2 SYDVKM. The V gene lost 5 bases and the J gene lost 2 bases, with 10 bases spanning the gap. The CDR3, as DNA: TGTGCCAGCAGTCGCGGGAATACTGGGGCCAACGTCCTGACTTTC. Translated: CASSRGNTGANVLTF.

The V and J genes are TRBV27 and TRBJ1-1; possible D gene TRBD1, 6 bases. Trimming pared 2 bases from V and 3 bases from J, leaving 10 bases between. The CDR3 loop spans 14 amino acids. CDR1 MNHEY and CDR2 SMNVEV come from the germline V gene (reference sequence). CDR3 in DNA: TGTGCCAGCAGTTTAACAGGGAAGGACACTGAAGCTTTCTTT. Protein product: CASSLTGKDTEAFF.